This is a list of T cell receptor beta chains from one sample in a study of CD8+ T cells in alopecia areata. The table came from immunoSEQ multiplex PCR; TCRdb's copy has only in-frame clones and leaves some out. The profile shows 150,000 to 200,000 clones, roughly 60% of them singletons. This specimen consisted of CD4+ T cells sorted from blood, obtained at week 24, from a patient treated with tofacitinib. The source is a human donor with alopecia areata. Both conserved end residues are part of each CDR3. The D gene is left open where the match is weak. Size is omitted from some rows. Given values are once, few, many or a class for expanded clones.

j_gene	abundance	v_gene	d_gene	CDR3aa	CDR3nt
TRBJ2-7	few	TRBV6-6	.	CASSQEGFSYEQYF	TGTGCCAGCAGTCAAGAGGGATTTTCCTACGAGCAGTACTTC
TRBJ1-1	few	TRBV19	TRBD1	CASSRTGYTEAFF	TGTGCCAGTAGCCGGACAGGATACACTGAAGCTTTCTTT
TRBJ2-3	.	TRBV6-1	TRBD2	CASSEGSASGDTQYF	TGTGCCAGCAGTGAAGGATCGGCTAGCGGAGATACGCAGTATTTT
TRBJ2-1	many	TRBV5-6	TRBD2	CASSLVIAGGPSNYNEQFF	TGTGCCAGCAGCTTGGTAATAGCGGGGGGCCCTTCTAACTACAATGAGCAGTTCTTC
TRBJ2-7	.	TRBV27	TRBD2	CASSLGLAKSYEQYF	TGTGCCAGCAGTCTTGGACTAGCCAAGTCTTACGAGCAGTACTTC
TRBJ1-4	.	TRBV29-1	.	CSVLGDNEKLFF	TGCAGCGTGTTGGGCGATAACGAAAAACTGTTTTTT
TRBJ1-1	few	TRBV5-1	.	CASSLEGGASNTEAFF	TGCGCCAGCAGCTTGGAGGGTGGAGCCTCGAACACTGAAGCTTTCTTT
TRBJ1-2	once	TRBV6-1	.	CASSENYHSGYTF	TGTGCCAGCAGTGAGAACTATCATAGTGGGTACACCTTC
TRBJ1-1	.	TRBV29-1	TRBD1	CSGRQGNTEAFF	TGCAGCGGACGACAGGGGAACACTGAAGCTTTCTTT
TRBJ1-1	.	TRBV30	.	CAWSVLDTEAFF	TGTGCCTGGAGTGTACTTGACACTGAAGCTTTCTTT
TRBJ1-1	.	TRBV30	.	CAWSLGVTNTEAFF	TGTGCCTGGAGTCTAGGGGTAACGAACACTGAAGCTTTCTTT
TRBJ2-2	.	TRBV30	.	CAWSFRAWYTGELFF	TGTGCCTGGAGTTTTAGGGCTTGGTACACCGGGGAGCTGTTTTTT